This T cell receptor beta chain was captured by sequencing in a study of T cell repertoires in cytomegalovirus infection. Germline CDR1 SGHTA, CDR2 FQGNSA. The CDR3 has 14 residues. The ends were cut back, 3 bases at V and 0 bases at J, with 8 bases in the middle. TCRdb re-derived calls from the reads in MiXCR, one entry per CDR3 protein. Here the sample spans roughly 700,000 distinct CDR3 sequences, about 30% being singletons. This clonotype was seen at least ten times. Its antigen is still unknown. The TCR originated in a human donor in good health (CMV status not recorded). Some clones in this sample may be carry-over from other donors' samples. The chain couples TRBV7-2 to TRBJ1-1; unclear D gene. Sequenced material: cultured PBMCs, taken from culture after CMV antigen stimulation. As DNA, the CDR3 is TGTGCCAGCAGCTTGTATTTGGTGAACACTGAAGCTTTCTTT. Translated: CASSLYLVNTEAFF.